These 3 T cell receptor beta chains originate from one sample sequenced in a study of regulatory and conventional T cells in RAG deficiency. Genomic DNA came from blood conventional CD4+ T cells gated CD25-low CD127-high. Measured with immunoSEQ multiplex PCR; TCRdb has only the in-frame clones, and not every one. The sample carries some 23,000 clones, around 94% recorded once. The sample was also linked to a second study, of regulatory T cells. Per that paper: The primer mix had 52 TRBV and 13 TRBJ primers.

Sequences were obtained from CD4+ T cells sorted from blood. The receptors were sampled from a human donor in good health.

The CDR3 loop reads CASKASGDYEQYF. The CDR3 DNA is TGCGCCAGCAAAGCAAGCGGGGACTACGAGCAGTACTTC. The chain recombines TRBV5-1 with TRBJ2-7, with TRBD2 identical over 7 bases. Germline V CDR1 and CDR2: SGHRS, YFSETQ. V lost 6 bases and J lost 3; bases outside the gene matches: 6. This CDR3 contains 13 residues.

The J gene is TRBJ2-7, the V gene TRBV5-1; maybe TRBD1 (5 bases). This CDR3 contains 14 residues. Germline CDR1 is SGHRS and CDR2 is YFSETQ. Trimming cost V 5 bases and J 7 bases, with 19 bases left between them. CDR3 nucleotide sequence: TGCGCCAGCAGTAGTAACACAGGTGCAGAAGAGCAGTACTTC. Its translation is CASSSNTGAEEQYF. The full variable domain, completed using reference TRBV5-1 and TRBJ2-7, is KAGVTQTPRYLIKTRGQQVTLSCSPISGHRSVSWYQQTPGQGLQFLFEYFSETQRNKGNFPGRFSGRQFSNSRSEMNVSTLELGDSALYLCASSSNTGAEEQYFGPGTRLTVT.

This clone showed up just once. The chain uses TRBV19 and TRBJ2-3; perhaps D is TRBD1 or TRBD2 (6 bases each). The CDR3 loop spans 15 amino acids. The germline gives CDR1 LNHDA, CDR2 SQIVND (reference sequence). V was clipped by 7 bases and J by 2 bases, with 16 bases between them. The CDR3 DNA reads TGTGCCAGTACCCCCTTAGGGGGGAACACAGATACGCAGTATTTT. Residues: CASTPLGGNTDTQYF.